The rows below give T cell receptor beta chains drawn from one sample of a study of blood T cell repertoires in COVID-19. Libraries were prepared by immunoSEQ multiplex PCR; TCRdb keeps only in-frame clonotypes and omits some of them. The sample has 200,000 to 300,000 clones; around 87% are singletons. Sequencing was performed on peripheral blood. The receptors come from a man aged 55 to 70 who had recovered from COVID-19. CDR3s include the opening cysteine and the closing phenylalanine or tryptophan. Fields, in order: V gene, D gene, J gene, clone size, CDR3 protein, CDR3 DNA. D genes are given only for firm matches. Expanded clones get a size class; other rows say once, few or many, or leave the size out.

V: TRBV27; D: TRBD1; J: TRBJ1-6; size: NA; CDR3: CASSLSYRTGVWISPLHF; DNA: TGTGCCAGCAGTTTATCTTACCGGACAGGTGTGTGGATTTCACCCCTCCACTTT
V: TRBV6-5; D: TRBD2; J: TRBJ2-3; size: NA; CDR3: CASSVAGGADTQYF; DNA: TGTGCCAGCAGCGTAGCGGGGGGGGCAGATACGCAGTATTTT
V: TRBV6-5; D: NA; J: TRBJ1-2; size: few; CDR3: CASTGQSYGYTF; DNA: TGTGCCAGTACTGGACAGTCGTATGGCTACACCTTC
V: TRBV5-8; D: NA; J: TRBJ1-3; size: NA; CDR3: CASSLARVISGNTIYF; DNA: TGTGCCAGCAGCTTGGCTAGAGTGATCTCTGGAAACACCATATATTTT
V: TRBV18; D: NA; J: TRBJ1-6; size: NA; CDR3: CASSPSGDSPLHF; DNA: TGTGCCAGCTCACCAAGCGGGGATTCACCCCTCCACTTT
V: TRBV11-2; D: TRBD1; J: TRBJ1-4; size: NA; CDR3: CASSLSLQGELFF; DNA: TGTGCCAGCAGCTTAAGCCTCCAGGGGGAACTGTTTTTT
V: TRBV5-1; D: NA; J: TRBJ2-7; size: NA; CDR3: CASSLRVGGLDGEQYF; DNA: TGCGCCAGCAGCTTGAGAGTTGGGGGCCTAGACGGCGAGCAGTACTTC
V: TRBV9; D: TRBD2; J: TRBJ2-2; size: NA; CDR3: CASSVVGAGGNTGELFF; DNA: TGTGCCAGCAGCGTAGTGGGAGCGGGGGGGAACACCGGGGAGCTGTTTTTT
V: TRBV5-1; D: NA; J: TRBJ2-3; size: NA; CDR3: CASSLAVGTQYF; DNA: TGCGCCAGCAGCTTGGCGGTCGGTACGCAGTATTTT
V: TRBV19; D: NA; J: TRBJ2-7; size: NA; CDR3: CASSSSREQYF; DNA: TGTGCCAGTAGTTCCTCGCGGGAGCAGTACTTC
V: TRBV10-2; D: NA; J: TRBJ2-7; size: NA; CDR3: CASSETGQATWQYF; DNA: TGCGCCAGCAGTGAGACGGGACAAGCAACTTGGCAGTACTTC
V: TRBV21-1; D: NA; J: TRBJ1-1; size: NA; CDR3: CASPTVGGENTEAFF; DNA: TGTGCCAGCCCTACAGTGGGGGGAGAGAACACTGAAGCTTTCTTT
V: TRBV12-5; D: NA; J: TRBJ1-5; size: few; CDR3: CASGHDQPQHF; DNA: TGTGCTAGTGGCCATGATCAGCCCCAGCATTTT
V: TRBV6-6; D: TRBD2; J: TRBJ2-4; size: few; CDR3: CASRRLAGGPGGVTKNIQYF; DNA: TGTGCCAGCAGACGACTAGCGGGGGGGCCCGGGGGAGTAACCAAAAACATTCAGTACTTC
V: TRBV19; D: NA; J: TRBJ1-1; size: NA; CDR3: CASSIDSPRTEAFF; DNA: TGTGCCAGTAGTATAGACAGTCCCCGCACTGAAGCTTTCTTT
V: TRBV2; D: TRBD2; J: TRBJ2-3; size: NA; CDR3: CASRGLAGGTDTQYF; DNA: TGTGCCAGCAGGGGACTAGCGGGGGGCACAGATACGCAGTATTTT
V: TRBV5-1; D: NA; J: TRBJ1-2; size: NA; CDR3: CASRQVGGYGYTF; DNA: TGCGCCAGCAGGCAGGTGGGCGGGTATGGCTACACCTTC
V: TRBV6-5; D: NA; J: TRBJ2-2; size: NA; CDR3: CAAGGTTGELFF; DNA: TGTGCCGCCGGGGGAACCACCGGGGAGCTGTTTTTT
V: TRBV7-8; D: NA; J: TRBJ1-2; size: NA; CDR3: CASSLRTESYGYTF; DNA: TGTGCCAGCAGCCTTCGGACAGAGAGCTATGGCTACACCTTC
V: TRBV12-3/TRBV12-4; D: NA; J: TRBJ1-2; size: few; CDR3: CASSFGESYGYTF; DNA: TGTGCCAGCAGTTTTGGAGAATCCTATGGCTACACCTTC
V: TRBV2; D: TRBD1; J: TRBJ2-7; size: NA; CDR3: CASIKQDRGYEQYF; DNA: TGTGCCAGCATTAAACAGGACAGGGGCTACGAGCAGTACTTC
V: TRBV19; D: NA; J: TRBJ1-5; size: NA; CDR3: CASQQGWNNQPQHF; DNA: TGTGCCAGCCAACAGGGCTGGAACAATCAGCCCCAGCATTTT
V: TRBV5-6; D: NA; J: TRBJ1-1; size: NA; CDR3: CASSFKWAGVNTEAFF; DNA: TGTGCCAGCAGCTTTAAGTGGGCAGGGGTGAACACTGAAGCTTTCTTT
V: TRBV6-5; D: NA; J: TRBJ2-7; size: NA; CDR3: CASSTLGSYEQYF; DNA: TGTGCCAGCTCCACACTAGGGTCCTACGAGCAGTACTTC
V: TRBV7-8; D: NA; J: TRBJ1-2; size: NA; CDR3: CASSFWAGVNGGYTF; DNA: TGTGCCAGCAGCTTCTGGGCAGGGGTGAACGGTGGCTACACCTTC
V: TRBV18; D: NA; J: TRBJ1-2; size: NA; CDR3: CASSPAREDYGYTF; DNA: TGTGCCAGCTCACCAGCCAGGGAAGACTATGGCTACACCTTC
V: TRBV6-5; D: TRBD2; J: TRBJ2-3; size: NA; CDR3: CASSYGTSGGTDTQYF; DNA: TGTGCCAGCAGTTACGGGACTAGCGGGGGTACAGATACGCAGTATTTT
V: TRBV5-1; D: NA; J: TRBJ2-2; size: NA; CDR3: CASSLEGRLDGELFF; DNA: TGCGCCAGCAGCTTGGAAGGCAGGCTGGACGGGGAGCTGTTTTTT
V: TRBV4-2; D: NA; J: TRBJ2-3; size: NA; CDR3: CASSQVGGAKDTQYF; DNA: TGTGCCAGCAGCCAAGTGGGCGGGGCAAAAGATACGCAGTATTTT
V: TRBV20-1; D: TRBD2; J: TRBJ2-3; size: NA; CDR3: CSASGASGGTRTDTQYF; DNA: TGCAGTGCTAGTGGGGCTAGCGGGGGAACCCGGACAGATACGCAGTATTTT
V: TRBV5-4; D: NA; J: TRBJ1-1; size: NA; CDR3: CASRPIGNTEAFF; DNA: TGTGCCAGCAGACCTATCGGGAACACTGAAGCTTTCTTT
V: TRBV13; D: TRBD1; J: TRBJ1-6; size: NA; CDR3: CATTTGSYNSPLHF; DNA: TGTGCCACCACGACAGGGAGCTATAATTCACCCCTCCACTTT
V: TRBV25-1; D: NA; J: TRBJ1-4; size: NA; CDR3: CASSADTGPRYEKLFF; DNA: TGTGCCAGCAGTGCAGATACAGGGCCCCGCTATGAAAAACTGTTTTTT
V: TRBV2; D: NA; J: TRBJ1-2; size: few; CDR3: CASSEALNRIYGYTF; DNA: TGTGCCAGCAGTGAAGCGCTTAACAGAATCTATGGCTACACCTTC
V: TRBV11-2; D: NA; J: TRBJ2-2; size: NA; CDR3: CASSLVIHRGGAGELFF; DNA: TGTGCCAGCAGCTTAGTGATCCACAGGGGCGGGGCCGGGGAGCTGTTTTTT
V: TRBV10-2; D: NA; J: TRBJ1-3; size: NA; CDR3: CASWGAQLGNTIYF; DNA: TGCGCCAGCTGGGGCGCTCAGCTTGGAAACACCATATATTTT
V: TRBV5-1; D: TRBD2; J: TRBJ2-2; size: few; CDR3: CASTTLAGFANTGELFF; DNA: TGCGCCAGCACGACACTAGCGGGGTTCGCGAACACCGGGGAGCTGTTTTTT
V: TRBV4-1; D: TRBD1; J: TRBJ2-2; size: NA; CDR3: CASSQDPGTGATGELFF; DNA: TGCGCCAGCAGCCAGGACCCCGGGACAGGGGCCACCGGGGAGCTGTTTTTT
V: TRBV6-5; D: TRBD1; J: TRBJ2-2; size: NA; CDR3: CASKRGDRSGELFF; DNA: TGTGCCAGCAAAAGGGGGGACAGGTCCGGGGAGCTGTTTTTT
V: TRBV7-9; D: TRBD1; J: TRBJ2-2; size: once; CDR3: CASSLGGQGDTGELFF; DNA: TGTGCCAGCAGCTTAGGTGGACAGGGGGACACCGGGGAGCTGTTTTTT
V: TRBV20-1; D: NA; J: TRBJ2-1; size: NA; CDR3: CSANRVGEQFF; DNA: TGCAGTGCCAACAGGGTAGGCGAGCAGTTCTTC
V: TRBV6-5; D: TRBD1; J: TRBJ2-7; size: NA; CDR3: CASRDGQGYYEQYF; DNA: TGTGCCAGCAGGGACGGACAGGGGTATTACGAGCAGTACTTC
V: TRBV10-3; D: NA; J: TRBJ1-1; size: NA; CDR3: CATSLEGDTEAFF; DNA: TGTGCCACCTCCTTAGAGGGGGACACTGAAGCTTTCTTT
V: TRBV2; D: TRBD1; J: TRBJ2-2; size: NA; CDR3: CASSGRQGATGELFF; DNA: TGTGCCAGCAGCGGGAGACAGGGGGCAACCGGGGAGCTGTTTTTT
V: TRBV3-1/TRBV3-2; D: NA; J: TRBJ1-2; size: few; CDR3: CASSQGRDRSYTF; DNA: TGTGCCAGCAGCCAAGGCCGAGACAGAAGCTACACCTTC
V: TRBV5-1; D: TRBD2; J: TRBJ2-5; size: NA; CDR3: CASQERGVQETQYF; DNA: TGCGCTTCTCAGGAGCGGGGTGTCCAAGAGACCCAGTACTTC
V: TRBV9; D: TRBD1; J: TRBJ2-2; size: few; CDR3: CASSVASFKTGSGGELFF; DNA: TGTGCCAGCAGCGTAGCCTCCTTCAAGACAGGGAGTGGCGGGGAGCTGTTTTTT
V: TRBV7-9; D: NA; J: TRBJ2-3; size: NA; CDR3: CASSRTQSGTDTQYF; DNA: TGTGCCAGCAGCCGTACCCAGTCGGGGACAGATACGCAGTATTTT
V: TRBV2; D: TRBD1; J: TRBJ2-1; size: NA; CDR3: CASRDTGTGAYNEQFF; DNA: TGTGCCAGCAGAGATACCGGGACAGGGGCCTACAATGAGCAGTTCTTC
V: TRBV14; D: TRBD1; J: TRBJ2-3; size: NA; CDR3: CASSPPTGGFLTDTQYF; DNA: TGTGCCAGCAGCCCACCGACAGGGGGATTTTTAACAGATACGCAGTATTTT
V: TRBV5-1; D: NA; J: TRBJ2-5; size: NA; CDR3: CASSLGLQETQYF; DNA: TGCGCCAGCAGCTTGGGGCTCCAAGAGACCCAGTACTTC
V: TRBV27; D: TRBD2; J: TRBJ2-3; size: NA; CDR3: CASSLGSGGGTTDTQYF; DNA: TGTGCCAGCAGTTTAGGTTCTGGCGGGGGGACCACAGATACGCAGTATTTT
V: TRBV5-8; D: TRBD1; J: TRBJ2-7; size: NA; CDR3: CASSTGQGGDYEQYF; DNA: TGTGCCAGCAGCACGGGACAGGGGGGGGACTACGAGCAGTACTTC